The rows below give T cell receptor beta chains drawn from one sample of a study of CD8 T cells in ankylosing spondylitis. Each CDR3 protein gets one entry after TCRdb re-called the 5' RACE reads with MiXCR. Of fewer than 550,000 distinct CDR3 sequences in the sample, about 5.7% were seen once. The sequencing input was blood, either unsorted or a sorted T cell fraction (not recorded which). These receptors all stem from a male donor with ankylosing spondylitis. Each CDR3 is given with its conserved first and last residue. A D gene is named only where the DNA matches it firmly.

CDR3 protein: CASSSTPGRASRGYYNEQFF; V gene: TRBV11-1; J gene: TRBJ2-1; D gene: .
CDR3 protein: CASSEGRGLNTEAFF; V gene: TRBV2; J gene: TRBJ1-1; D gene: .
CDR3 protein: CATSDPGPRSYNEQFF; V gene: TRBV24-1; J gene: TRBJ2-1; D gene: .
CDR3 protein: CASSSPPGPADF; V gene: TRBV6-5; J gene: TRBJ1-3; D gene: .
CDR3 protein: CASSQFGGKGNTEAFF; V gene: TRBV3-1; J gene: TRBJ1-1; D gene: .
CDR3 protein: CASSQGTLRGNTIYF; V gene: TRBV4-3; J gene: TRBJ1-3; D gene: .
CDR3 protein: CASSQDWASGGQNFHEQYF; V gene: TRBV4-1; J gene: TRBJ2-7; D gene: TRBD2
CDR3 protein: CASSLFRGDSTDTQYF; V gene: TRBV7-2; J gene: TRBJ2-3; D gene: TRBD2
CDR3 protein: CASSQESRGDHHYEQYF; V gene: TRBV4-3; J gene: TRBJ2-7; D gene: TRBD2
CDR3 protein: CASSSPGQRYEQYF; V gene: TRBV7-2; J gene: TRBJ2-7; D gene: TRBD1
CDR3 protein: CASSYSGAAWGSTDTQYF; V gene: TRBV6-5; J gene: TRBJ2-3; D gene: .
CDR3 protein: CASSPIPVRLNYGYNF; V gene: TRBV19; J gene: TRBJ1-2; D gene: .
CDR3 protein: CASSPSGAGGQFF; V gene: TRBV7-3; J gene: TRBJ2-1; D gene: TRBD2
CDR3 protein: CAISLGLRASNTGELFF; V gene: TRBV5-6; J gene: TRBJ2-2; D gene: .
CDR3 protein: CASTNRDRGTFF; V gene: TRBV6-5; J gene: TRBJ1-1; D gene: TRBD1
CDR3 protein: CATSDSSGRSYNEQFF; V gene: TRBV24-1; J gene: TRBJ2-1; D gene: TRBD2
CDR3 protein: CASSETSGSLSYEQYF; V gene: TRBV2; J gene: TRBJ2-7; D gene: .
CDR3 protein: CSAPGRQNYGYTF; V gene: TRBV20-1; J gene: TRBJ1-2; D gene: .
CDR3 protein: CSARDEDRRTEAFF; V gene: TRBV20-1; J gene: TRBJ1-1; D gene: .
CDR3 protein: CASSLVLQGSGYTF; V gene: TRBV5-1; J gene: TRBJ1-2; D gene: .
CDR3 protein: CASSGTGIYGYTF; V gene: TRBV5-8; J gene: TRBJ1-2; D gene: TRBD1
CDR3 protein: CASSTLAGGQETQYF; V gene: TRBV6-1; J gene: TRBJ2-5; D gene: TRBD2
CDR3 protein: CSVEYPNTGELFF; V gene: TRBV29-1; J gene: TRBJ2-2; D gene: .
CDR3 protein: CAWSVGAGTEAFF; V gene: TRBV30; J gene: TRBJ1-1; D gene: .
CDR3 protein: CASSLAGQGGSEAFF; V gene: TRBV5-1; J gene: TRBJ1-1; D gene: TRBD1
CDR3 protein: CASKRGYYNEQFF; V gene: TRBV3-1; J gene: TRBJ2-1; D gene: TRBD2
CDR3 protein: CASSPSWGTDTQYF; V gene: TRBV7-2; J gene: TRBJ2-3; D gene: .
CDR3 protein: CASSHRDRPYEQYF; V gene: TRBV5-1; J gene: TRBJ2-7; D gene: TRBD1
CDR3 protein: CAIKKGDTQYF; V gene: TRBV10-3; J gene: TRBJ2-3; D gene: .
CDR3 protein: CSVAGLLNYGYTF; V gene: TRBV29-1; J gene: TRBJ1-2; D gene: .
CDR3 protein: CAIRGTGDTEAFF; V gene: TRBV10-3; J gene: TRBJ1-1; D gene: TRBD1
CDR3 protein: CASSLDAGAEKLFF; V gene: TRBV5-1; J gene: TRBJ1-4; D gene: .
CDR3 protein: CASTSSGETQYF; V gene: TRBV6-2/TRBV6-3; J gene: TRBJ2-5; D gene: .
CDR3 protein: CASSPRPFYGYTF; V gene: TRBV12-3/TRBV12-4; J gene: TRBJ1-2; D gene: .
CDR3 protein: CASSLSPGTAHEQYF; V gene: TRBV7-3; J gene: TRBJ2-7; D gene: TRBD1
CDR3 protein: CSARSLRGVNTEAFF; V gene: TRBV20-1; J gene: TRBJ1-1; D gene: TRBD1
CDR3 protein: CASSLVGGEWNEQFF; V gene: TRBV5-1; J gene: TRBJ2-1; D gene: .
CDR3 protein: CASSIMGWTPSYEQYF; V gene: TRBV3-1; J gene: TRBJ2-7; D gene: .
CDR3 protein: CASSFWGLADVQETQYF; V gene: TRBV5-1; J gene: TRBJ2-5; D gene: TRBD2
CDR3 protein: CASSLYRHQETQYF; V gene: TRBV7-9; J gene: TRBJ2-5; D gene: .
CDR3 protein: CASSPKAGDTGELFF; V gene: TRBV4-2; J gene: TRBJ2-2; D gene: TRBD2
CDR3 protein: CASSLGTENYGYTF; V gene: TRBV7-9; J gene: TRBJ1-2; D gene: TRBD1
CDR3 protein: CSVAGGEGGYTF; V gene: TRBV29-1; J gene: TRBJ1-2; D gene: TRBD1
CDR3 protein: CASSLSRRPDTQYF; V gene: TRBV7-2; J gene: TRBJ2-3; D gene: .
CDR3 protein: CASGQQGPNYGYTF; V gene: TRBV5-1; J gene: TRBJ1-2; D gene: .
CDR3 protein: CASSPFWELLADTQYF; V gene: TRBV7-2; J gene: TRBJ2-3; D gene: .
CDR3 protein: CASTKTGTVQFF; V gene: TRBV6-1; J gene: TRBJ2-1; D gene: TRBD1
CDR3 protein: CASSYAGSETQYF; V gene: TRBV6-2/TRBV6-3; J gene: TRBJ2-5; D gene: .
CDR3 protein: CASSGGNTQYF; V gene: TRBV2; J gene: TRBJ2-3; D gene: .
CDR3 protein: CASSPPTGPNEKLFF; V gene: TRBV18; J gene: TRBJ1-4; D gene: .
CDR3 protein: CASGGHNQPQHF; V gene: TRBV28; J gene: TRBJ1-5; D gene: .
CDR3 protein: CATYERGGRGTQYF; V gene: TRBV10-3; J gene: TRBJ2-3; D gene: TRBD2
CDR3 protein: CASSVQSGVRYEQYF; V gene: TRBV5-1; J gene: TRBJ2-7; D gene: .
CDR3 protein: CASSLVGGGSYNEQFF; V gene: TRBV5-1; J gene: TRBJ2-1; D gene: TRBD2
CDR3 protein: CASKNNPGDEQYF; V gene: TRBV5-5; J gene: TRBJ2-7; D gene: .
CDR3 protein: CSARETGTMDYEQYF; V gene: TRBV20-1; J gene: TRBJ2-7; D gene: TRBD2
CDR3 protein: CAISEVLAGDYNEQFF; V gene: TRBV10-3; J gene: TRBJ2-1; D gene: TRBD2
CDR3 protein: CASSPRGDNQPQHF; V gene: TRBV7-2; J gene: TRBJ1-5; D gene: .